The 30 T cell receptor beta chains below come from one sample, sequenced in a study of T cell responses to AZD1222 COVID-19 vaccine (dated by TCRdb to about 2021). What the time point label conveys for this sample: baseline before first vaccination. Preparation of the library involved the immunoSEQ multiplex PCR assay. In its TCRdb copy, this immuneACCESS table keeps in-frame sequences only and misses some clones. Where compared with another copy, unresolved V genes explain less than half of these, and the others have no known cause. The sample table contains some 120,000 clones; only one count was recorded for around 88% of them. The leading ten clones occupy 4.5% to 6% of the sample. The material was peripheral blood, obtained on day 0 of AZD1222 vaccination. These receptor sequences come from an adult in good health.

CDR3 nucleotides: TGTGCCAGAATACCCGGGACAGGGGAGCCCGTCTCTGGAAACACCATATATTTT. Translating gives CARIPGTGEPVSGNTIYF. V is TRBV27 and J is TRBJ1-3, with TRBD1 matching 10 bases. With 9 bases clipped from V and 0 bases from J, the junction kept 14 bases outside the gene matches. The CDR3 is 18 residues long. Germline V gene data show CDR1 as MNHEY and CDR2 as SMNVEV (reference sequence).

This chain joins TRBV15 and TRBJ2-7, with D tentatively TRBD1 or TRBD2 (5 bases each). The V end lost 0 bases, the J end lost 9 bases, and 12 bases lay between the germline ends. The CDR3 runs 13 residues. Germline-derived CDR1 and CDR2 are LNHNV and YYDKDF (reference sequence). CDR3 amino acids: CATSRDGQGVQYF. The CDR3 nucleotides are TGTGCCACCAGCAGAGATGGGCAGGGAGTGCAGTACTTC.

This rearrangement joins TRBV6-6 to TRBJ2-7; D is unclear. Germline V gives CDR1 MNHNY, CDR2 SVGAGI (reference sequence). Trimming cost V 0 bases and J 1 base, with 10 bases left between them. The CDR3 runs to 15 residues. The CDR3 spells CASSYSSPASYEQYF. The CDR3 DNA reads as TGTGCCAGCAGTTACTCTTCGCCAGCTTCCTACGAGCAGTACTTC.

The genes are TRBV19 and TRBJ1-1, with a possible D match to TRBD1 (6 bases). Germline loops: CDR1 LNHDA, CDR2 SQIVND (reference sequence). The CDR3 sequence is 16 residues long. The ends were cut back, 1 base at V and 4 bases at J, with 16 bases in the middle. CDR3 protein: CASSIGPGDWSTEAFF. The CDR3 coding sequence is TGTGCCAGTAGTATAGGGCCAGGGGATTGGAGCACTGAAGCTTTCTTT.

The chain joins TRBV28 to TRBJ1-5; a weak D match, TRBD1 (5 bases). V dropped 5 bases and J dropped 4 bases, with 21 bases sitting between them. In germline, CDR1 is MDHEN, CDR2 SYDVKM. The CDR3 length is 17 residues. As DNA, the CDR3 is TGTGCCAGCAGTCCCCTCCTGGAAGGACAAGATAATCAGCCCCAGCATTTT. Translating it yields CASSPLLEGQDNQPQHF.

This chain joins TRBV7-9 and TRBJ2-2, with 9 positions matching TRBD1. V lost 5 bases to trimming and J lost 2 bases; unmatched junction nucleotides: 6. Germline V gene data show CDR1 as SEHNR and CDR2 as FQNEAQ (reference sequence). This CDR3 has 16 amino acids. Here the CDR3 DNA reads TGTGCCAGCAGCGGGCTGGGACAGGGTAACACCGGGGAGCTGTTTTTT. Protein product: CASSGLGQGNTGELFF.

This chain connects TRBV7-9 to TRBJ1-1, with a weak D call TRBD1 (5 bases). V lost 1 base to trimming and J lost 7 bases, with 10 bases between them. CDR1 and CDR2 (germline): SEHNR, FQNEAQ (reference sequence). The CDR3 length is 13 residues. The CDR3 region is CASSLGGVGEAFF. CDR3 nucleotides: TGTGCCAGCAGCTTAGGAGGGGTAGGTGAAGCTTTCTTT.

The CDR3 loop reads CASSLLTEAFF. The CDR3 nucleotides are TGTGCCAGCAGCTTACTAACTGAAGCTTTCTTT. The rearrangement uses TRBV7-2 and TRBJ1-1; D call uncertain. Germline V gives CDR1 SGHTA, CDR2 FQGNSA. The CDR3 extends over 11 amino acids. V was shortened by 2 bases and J by 5 bases, with 3 bases between the two germline ends.

This chain connects TRBV5-1 to TRBJ2-1, with 7 bases lining up with TRBD1. The CDR3 loop spans 14 amino acids. Losses at the gene ends were 3 bases for V and 6 bases for J; bases not matched to a gene: 6. CDR1 SGHRS and CDR2 YFSETQ come from the germline V gene. For the CDR3, the DNA is TGCGCCAGCAGCTCCGGGACAGCTAGCAATGAGCAGTTCTTC. Protein product: CASSSGTASNEQFF.

This chain uses TRBV19 with TRBJ2-3, with D unclear. This CDR3 spans 13 amino acids. CDR1 is LNHDA, CDR2 SQIVND, per germline (reference sequence). V lost 9 bases, J lost 0 bases, and 10 bases lay in between. CDR3 region: CASSTVSTDTQYF. CDR3 bases: TGTGCCAGCTCGACGGTCAGCACAGATACGCAGTATTTT.

The rearrangement links TRBV7-9 to TRBJ1-5; no clear D gene. Trimming took off 0 bases at V and 1 base at J, with 13 bases between the two ends. Per the germline V gene, CDR1 is SEHNR and CDR2 is FQNEAQ (reference sequence). The CDR3 loop spans 17 amino acids. In DNA, the CDR3 is TGTGCCAGCAGCTTAGCTATCGGAACTGAAAGCAATCAGCCCCAGCATTTT. Its translation: CASSLAIGTESNQPQHF.

V usage is TRBV19 and J usage is TRBJ1-1, with no clear D. Trimming took 8 bases from V and 3 from J, leaving 13 bases between them. CDR3 length: 13 amino acids. Per germline, CDR1 LNHDA and CDR2 SQIVND (reference sequence). The CDR3 nucleotides are TGTGCCAGTTCCGACCAGAGGGACACTGAAGCTTTCTTT. This translates into CASSDQRDTEAFF.

This clone has just one count. The chain uses TRBV15 and TRBJ2-5, with D perhaps TRBD1 (5 bases). Germline CDR1 reads LNHNV; CDR2 reads YYDKDF (reference sequence). The CDR3 length is 14 residues. Deletions cut 3 bases from V and 2 bases from J, with 10 bases between. CDR3 DNA sequence: TGTGCCACCAGCAGGGGAAGGGGACAAGAGACCCAGTACTTC. The encoded protein is CATSRGRGQETQYF.

The chain couples TRBV6-5 to TRBJ1-5; possible D gene TRBD1, 5 bases. Trimming cost V 10 bases and J 8 bases, with 18 bases left between them. The germline V gene encodes CDR1 MNHEY and CDR2 SVGAGI. The CDR3 length is 13 residues. The CDR3, as DNA: TGTGCCACTGAAGGCAGGGCCCTGGAGCCCCAGCATTTT. Translation: CATEGRALEPQHF.

As for this clone: Within the sample, other DNA sequences also encode this same CDR3. CDR3 sequence (DNA): TGTGCCAGCAGTTTGTCAGGGGGCTCCTACGAGCAGTACTTC. Residues: CASSLSGGSYEQYF. This chain uses TRBV27 with TRBJ2-7, with 7 bases identical to TRBD1. The germline V gene encodes CDR1 MNHEY and CDR2 SMNVEV (reference sequence). V lost 3 bases to trimming and J lost 0 bases; unmatched junction nucleotides: 2. The CDR3 is 14 residues long.

V usage is TRBV29-1 and J usage is TRBJ1-5; a weak D match, TRBD1 (6 bases). From germline, CDR1 is SQVTM and CDR2 ANQGSEA. Trimming left V 6 bases short and J 5 bases short, with 14 bases between. This CDR3 has 13 residues. The DNA of the CDR3 is TGCAGCGTCGCAGGACAGCTAGATCAGCCCCAGCATTTT. Translating gives CSVAGQLDQPQHF.

The V and J genes are TRBV10-3 and TRBJ1-6, with D possibly matching TRBD1 (6 bases). The CDR3 sequence is 12 residues long. Between the trimmed V and J ends, which lost 7 bases and 7 bases, there was a span of 8 bases. The germline V gene encodes CDR1 ENHRY and CDR2 SYGVKD. As DNA, the CDR3 is TGTGCCATCACCGGGGGCAATTCACCCCTCCACTTT. Its translation is CAITGGNSPLHF.

The V call is TRBV3-1 (or the pseudogene TRBV3-2), the J call TRBJ2-1; unclear D gene. CDR3 length equals 15 residues. Trimming cost V 4 bases and J 0 bases, with 10 bases left between them. Per germline, CDR1 LGHDT and CDR2 YNNKEL (reference sequence). The CDR3 bases are TGTGCCAGCAGCCTTGGCACGAGCTCCTACAATGAGCAGTTCTTC. Amino acids: CASSLGTSSYNEQFF.

The CDR3, as DNA: TGTGCCAGCAGTTACGTAGGGGCAACTAATGAAAAACTGTTTTTT. It encodes CASSYVGATNEKLFF. The chain couples TRBV6-6 to TRBJ1-4; maybe TRBD1 (5 bases). V was trimmed by 2 bases and J by 0 bases, leaving 7 bases between them. The CDR3 covers 15 residues. Germline V gene data show CDR1 as MNHNY and CDR2 as SVGAGI (reference sequence).

This chain links TRBV14 with TRBJ1-4; D uncertain. This CDR3 spans 15 amino acids. Trimming removed 0 bases from V and 4 bases from J, with 9 bases in between. Germline CDR1 reads SGHDN; CDR2 reads FVKESK. The CDR3 region is CASSQDRHINEKLFF. DNA of the CDR3: TGTGCCAGCAGCCAAGACCGACATATTAATGAAAAACTGTTTTTT.

This chain links TRBV6-5 with TRBJ1-5, with D maybe TRBD1 (5 bases). CDR3 length equals 13 residues. Germline CDR1 reads MNHEY; CDR2 reads SVGAGI. Trimming pared 2 bases from V and 6 bases from J, leaving 8 bases between. CDR3 protein: CASSYGGSQPQHF. In DNA form, the CDR3 reads TGTGCCAGCAGTTACGGGGGAAGTCAGCCCCAGCATTTT.

The CDR3 region is CSVVLGRGHNQPQHF. The CDR3, as DNA: TGCAGCGTTGTCCTCGGTAGAGGCCACAATCAGCCCCAGCATTTT. V gene TRBV29-1 combines with J gene TRBJ1-5; D uncertain. CDR1 and CDR2 from the germline V gene are SQVTM and ANQGSEA. Trimming shortened V by 4 bases and J by 3 bases, and 16 bases separated the two germline ends. There are 15 residues in the CDR3.

The gene calls are TRBV7-9 and TRBJ2-1, with D perhaps TRBD2 (7 bases). Germline V gene data show CDR1 as SEHNR and CDR2 as FQNEAQ (reference sequence). The CDR3 extends over 13 amino acids. V dropped 5 bases and J dropped 8 bases, with 13 bases sitting between them. The DNA for the CDR3 is TGTGCCAGCAGCCCAGGCGGGGGCTATGAGCAGTTCTTC. Translation: CASSPGGGYEQFF.

This clone has more than one count but fewer than ten. The J gene is TRBJ2-6, the V gene TRBV7-2; D gene uncertain. Germline CDR1 and CDR2: SGHTA and FQGNSA. The CDR3 loop spans 15 amino acids. The germline V and J ends were trimmed by 5 bases and 4 bases, with 12 bases remaining between them. The DNA of the CDR3 is TGTGCCAGCAGCCCGGGCGCCGCCGGGGCCAACGTCCTGACTTTC. Its protein is CASSPGAAGANVLTF.

The rearrangement links TRBV7-2 to TRBJ1-2; D may be TRBD1 (5 bases). CDR1 and CDR2 from the germline V gene are SGHTA and FQGNSA. Trimming pared 1 base from V and 6 bases from J, leaving 15 bases between. This CDR3 is 15 amino acids long. CDR3 sequence: CASSLVQAGGNGYTF. CDR3 sequence (DNA): TGTGCCAGCAGCTTAGTCCAAGCGGGGGGAAATGGCTACACCTTC.

This chain connects TRBV10-1 to TRBJ1-5; D call uncertain. Germline V lookup: CDR1 WNHNN, CDR2 SYGVQD (reference sequence). The V and J ends lost 10 bases and 8 bases respectively, with 27 bases between them. The CDR3 spans 16 residues. The CDR3 reads CANIPPGPPLREPQHF. DNA for the CDR3: TGCGCCAACATACCTCCTGGGCCCCCGCTGAGGGAGCCCCAGCATTTT.

This clone has a single count. The chain employs TRBV12-5 and TRBJ1-3; D ambiguous. Germline values: CDR1 LGHNT, CDR2 FRNRAP. The V end lost 2 bases, the J end lost 9 bases, and 11 bases lay between the germline ends. CDR3 length: 13 residues. CDR3 protein: CASGLYRELTIYF. In DNA, the CDR3 is TGTGCTAGTGGTTTGTACCGGGAGCTCACCATATATTTT. The full variable domain, completed using reference TRBV12-5 and TRBJ1-3, is DARVTQTPRHKVTEMGQEVTMRCQPILGHNTVFWYRQTMMQGLELLAYFRNRAPLDDSGMPKDRFSAEMPDATLATLKIQPSEPRDSAVYFCASGLYRELTIYFGEGSWLTVV.

This sequence joins TRBV19 and TRBJ2-6, with unresolved D. V lost 2 bases, J lost 0 bases, and 11 bases lay in between. Germline CDR1 and CDR2: LNHDA and SQIVND (reference sequence). The CDR3 is made up of 17 amino acids. The CDR3 spells CASSIFPRPSGANVLTF. CDR3 nucleotide sequence: TGTGCCAGTAGTATATTCCCGCGGCCCTCTGGGGCCAACGTCCTGACTTTC.

The DNA of the CDR3 is TGTGCCAGCAGCCAAGGACAAGAACTTTACAATGAGCAGTTCTTC. It is translated as CASSQGQELYNEQFF. V gene TRBV7-3 combines with J gene TRBJ2-1; a weak D match, TRBD1 (5 bases). This CDR3 is 15 amino acids long. Trimming cost V 5 bases and J 4 bases, with 15 bases left between them. Per the germline V gene, CDR1 is SGHTA and CDR2 is FQGTGA. The full variable domain, with the rest looked up from reference TRBV7-3 and TRBJ2-1, is GAGVSQTPSNKVTEKGKYVELRCDPISGHTALYWYRQSLGQGPEFLIYFQGTGAADDSGLPNDRFFAVRPEGSVSTLKIQRTERGDSAVYLCASSQGQELYNEQFFGPGTRLTVL.

The rearrangement uses TRBV7-8 and TRBJ2-7; D gene uncertain. This CDR3 spans 13 amino acids. The V gene's germline CDR1 is SGHVS and CDR2 FQNEAQ. V gave up 1 base and J gave up 3 bases, with 7 bases separating them. The CDR3 region has the DNA TGTGCCAGCAGCTTAGTCCCCGGCTACGAGCAGTACTTC. Translating it yields CASSLVPGYEQYF.